The next 29 T cell receptor beta chains were all read from a single sample in a study of T-cell reconstitution after alpha-beta-depleted transplantation in children. Unique molecular identifiers were used to barcode this TCRbeta library. One entry per CDR3 protein, called by TCRdb with MiXCR from the PCR reads. The data show just over 200,000 distinct CDR3 sequences, approximately 8.4% seen once. Sequences were derived from PBMCs, mostly from graft donor cells, sampled 360 days after TCRalphabeta/CD19-depleted stem cell transplant. These receptors came from a male patient aged 2 to 9 who had a stem cell transplant for acute myeloid leukemia, so the T cells may come from the graft donor.

The table lists this clonotype with many counts. The rearrangement links TRBV6-5 to TRBJ2-1, with D possibly matching TRBD1 (6 bases). This CDR3 contains 15 residues. The V gene's germline CDR1 is MNHEY and CDR2 SVGAGI. V was shortened by 2 bases and J by 9 bases, with 17 bases between the two germline ends. The CDR3: CASSYGTNTDGEQFF. CDR3 nucleotides: TGTGCCAGCAGTTACGGGACAAACACAGACGGTGAGCAGTTCTTC.

The gene calls are TRBV4-1 and TRBJ2-7; D is tentatively TRBD1 or TRBD2 (5 bases each). Trimming stripped 4 bases from V and 6 bases from J, with 16 bases between. Germline V gene data show CDR1 as MGHRA and CDR2 as YSYEKL. This CDR3 region has 14 residues. This CDR3 reads CASSPMGTRAEQYF. The CDR3 bases are TGCGCCAGCAGCCCCATGGGGACCCGTGCCGAGCAGTACTTC.

This clonotype was recorded a few times. A clone one base away is much larger, so this may be a read error. V gene TRBV12-3 or TRBV12-4 combines with J gene TRBJ1-5; D is unresolved. This CDR3 spans 13 amino acids. V was cut by 5 bases and J by 0 bases, with 5 bases left in between. The CDR3 region has the DNA TGTGCCAGCAGTATAAATAGCAATCAGCCCCAGCATTTT. It encodes CASSINSNQPQHF.

This clonotype has ten or more counts. The rearrangement joins TRBV10-3 to TRBJ2-5, with unresolved D. This CDR3 is 12 amino acids long. V lost 3 bases and J lost 1, with 3 bases in between. Germline V CDR1 and CDR2: ENHRY, SYGVKD. CDR3 coding DNA: TGTGCCATCAGTGATGTCCAAGAGACCCAGTACTTC. Translated, it gives CAISDVQETQYF.

This clonotype turned up a few times. This chain joins TRBV20-1 and TRBJ1-2; no clear D gene. The CDR3 covers 12 residues. Germline V gene data show CDR1 as DFQATT and CDR2 as SNEGSKA (reference sequence). Trimming took off 1 base at V and 5 bases at J, with 8 bases between the two ends. This CDR3 reads CSARAPGYGYTF. CDR3 nucleotide sequence: TGCAGTGCTAGAGCCCCCGGTTATGGCTACACCTTC.

This clonotype was detected many times. This chain connects TRBV5-1 to TRBJ2-2, with 8 positions matching TRBD1. V dropped 4 bases and J dropped 6; count of bases not matched to a gene: 14. This CDR3 is built from 17 residues. Germline CDR1 SGHRS, CDR2 YFSETQ. This chain's CDR3 is CASSPYRGQGAPGELFF. The CDR3 nucleotides read TGCGCCAGCAGCCCTTACAGAGGGCAGGGGGCGCCCGGGGAGCTGTTTTTT.

The V and J genes are TRBV5-5 and TRBJ2-4; D is ambiguous. The CDR3 totals 13 residues. CDR1 is SGHKS and CDR2 is YYEKEE in the germline V gene (reference sequence). The V end lost 6 bases, the J end lost 2 bases, and 9 bases lay between the germline ends. The CDR3 nucleotides are TGTGCCAGCATAGATATACCCAAAAACATTCAGTACTTC. It yields the protein CASIDIPKNIQYF. Complete variable domain (other parts from reference TRBV5-5 and TRBJ2-4): DAGVTQSPTHLIKTRGQQVTLRCSPISGHKSVSWYQQVLGQGPQFIFQYYEKEERGRGNFPDRFSARQFPNYSSELNVNALLLGDSALYLCASIDIPKNIQYFGAGTRLSVL.

This clonotype was found many times. V and J are TRBV20-1 and TRBJ1-4; no definite D call. Germline V gives CDR1 DFQATT, CDR2 SNEGSKA (reference sequence). Trimming left V 4 bases short and J 10 bases short, with 16 bases between. The CDR3 has 13 residues. This CDR3 reads CSAIDGLGGKLFF. Here the CDR3 DNA reads TGCAGTGCTATTGACGGGCTCGGAGGAAAACTGTTTTTT.

This clonotype was detected a few times. The chain is built from TRBV28 and TRBJ2-7, with 8 bases identical to TRBD1. V lost 2 bases and J lost 0; bases outside the gene matches: 12. The CDR3 is made up of 18 amino acids. CDR1 is MDHEN and CDR2 is SYDVKM in the germline V gene. The CDR3 is CASSLGWGLRGLSYEQYF. The CDR3 DNA follows: TGTGCCAGCAGTTTAGGTTGGGGACTCAGGGGGCTCTCCTACGAGCAGTACTTC.

This chain uses TRBV20-1 with TRBJ2-3, with D perhaps given as TRBD1 or TRBD2 (5 bases each). This CDR3 spans 16 amino acids. The V end was cut by 3 bases, the J end by 1 base, with 17 bases between. In germline, CDR1 is DFQATT, CDR2 SNEGSKA (reference sequence). The CDR3 DNA is TGCAGTGCTAGCGGGTCGGCGACGGGACGCACAGATACGCAGTATTTT. It yields the protein CSASGSATGRTDTQYF.

This clonotype was seen repeatedly, ten times or more. V is TRBV27 and J is TRBJ2-7, with 10 positions matching TRBD1. Looked up from germline, CDR1 is MNHEY and CDR2 is SMNVEV (reference sequence). V lost 5 bases to trimming and J lost 3 bases; unmatched junction nucleotides: 10. The CDR3 is 16 residues long. The CDR3 region is CASSPSTGGLFYEQYF. The CDR3 bases are TGTGCCAGCAGTCCCTCGACAGGGGGCCTGTTCTACGAGCAGTACTTC.

The table lists this clonotype with many counts. The rearrangement joins TRBV25-1 to TRBJ2-3, with D uncertain. CDR3 length: 13 amino acids. Germline CDR1 MGHDK, CDR2 SYGVNS. V lost 4 bases and J 5 bases, leaving 10 bases between the germline ends. CDR3 coding DNA: TGTGCCAGCAGTGGCGTACTACGAGATACGCAGTATTTT. Its translation: CASSGVLRDTQYF.

This clonotype was picked up a small number of times. This chain links TRBV12-3 or TRBV12-4 with TRBJ1-2; D might be TRBD1 (6 bases). The CDR3 loop spans 16 amino acids. V lost 5 bases to trimming and J lost 6 bases, with 22 bases between them. The CDR3 nucleotides are TGTGCCAGCAGTCCCCGAGGGACACCGGTCGGAGATGGCTACACCTTC. This codes for CASSPRGTPVGDGYTF.

J is TRBJ2-1 and V is TRBV7-6; 13 bases map to TRBD2. CDR3 length: 15 amino acids. Germline-derived CDR1 and CDR2 are SGHVS and FNYEAQ. The trim removed 5 bases at V and 9 bases at J, leaving 7 bases unmatched. CDR3 loop: CASSRGLAGDLEQFF. In DNA form, the CDR3 reads TGTGCCAGCAGCCGCGGACTAGCGGGAGACCTTGAGCAGTTCTTC.

This clonotype was detected many times. V and J are TRBV5-1 and TRBJ1-6; a possible D gene is TRBD1 (6 bases). V was trimmed by 4 bases and J by 7 bases, leaving 15 bases between them. The V gene's germline CDR1 is SGHRS and CDR2 YFSETQ. The CDR3 is 15 residues long. The CDR3 here is CASSQTGQWNSPLHF. DNA of the CDR3: TGCGCCAGCAGCCAAACAGGACAGTGGAATTCACCCCTCCACTTT.

There are many counts of this clonotype. The rearrangement joins TRBV27 to TRBJ1-1, with D possibly TRBD1 on 5 matching bases. With 2 bases removed from V and 2 bases from J, the gap between germline ends came to 9 bases. From germline, CDR1 is MNHEY and CDR2 SMNVEV (reference sequence). This CDR3 spans 14 amino acids. CDR3 in amino acids: CASSLQGINTEAFF. CDR3 nucleotides: TGTGCCAGCAGTTTACAGGGTATCAACACTGAAGCTTTCTTT.

This chain links TRBV4-1 with TRBJ2-7; no clear D gene. The CDR3 is 13 residues long. Trimming removed 5 bases from V and 0 bases from J, with 8 bases in between. Per the germline V gene, CDR1 is MGHRA and CDR2 is YSYEKL. CDR3 sequence: CASSADLSYEQYV. As DNA, the CDR3 is TGCGCCAGCAGCGCGGACCTCTCCTACGAGCAGTACGTC.

The table lists this clonotype with many counts. This chain joins TRBV6-1 and TRBJ1-3, with 7 nucleotides matching TRBD1. The CDR3 covers 14 residues. Germline V gene lookup returns CDR1 MNHNS and CDR2 SASEGT. Trimming took 5 bases from V and 3 from J; bases not matched to a gene: 4. CDR3: CASSPTGNGNTIYF. CDR3 nucleotide sequence: TGTGCCAGCAGTCCGACAGGGAATGGAAACACCATATATTTT.

The genes are TRBV2 and TRBJ2-1; D is undetermined. The CDR3 spans 16 residues. The germline gives CDR1 SNHLY, CDR2 FYNNEI. Trimming removed 4 bases from V and 4 bases from J, with 17 bases in between. The CDR3 is CASSGSTQRNYNEQFF. The CDR3 nucleotides read TGTGCCAGCAGTGGCTCAACACAGAGGAATTACAATGAGCAGTTCTTC.

This clonotype appeared many times. The chain combines TRBV28 with TRBJ2-5; TRBD2 aligns across 7 bases. In germline, CDR1 is MDHEN, CDR2 SYDVKM. This CDR3 comprises 14 residues. The junction had 5 bases not matched to a gene; V was cut back by 3 bases and J by 4 bases. The CDR3 sequence: CASSFGRDRETQYF. The CDR3 DNA sequence: TGTGCCAGCAGTTTTGGGAGGGATCGAGAGACCCAGTACTTC.

This clonotype showed up just a few times. The chain has TRBV5-1 and TRBJ2-1, with D perhaps being TRBD1 or TRBD2 (5 bases each). The CDR3 has 15 residues. V was clipped by 5 bases and J by 2 bases, with 14 bases between them. CDR1 SGHRS and CDR2 YFSETQ come from the germline V gene. This CDR3 reads CASSQNPGPYNEQFF. CDR3 coding DNA: TGCGCCAGCAGTCAGAACCCGGGACCCTACAATGAGCAGTTCTTC.

This chain uses TRBV29-1 with TRBJ2-3, with 9 bases identical to TRBD2. This CDR3 has 17 amino acids. Trimming took 1 base from V and 6 from J; bases not matched to a gene: 14. Germline lookup yields CDR1 SQVTM and CDR2 ANQGSEA. The CDR3, as DNA: TGCAGCGTTGAAGCGGGGGTAGCGGGGGCTCTTTGGGATACGCAGTATTTT. Residues: CSVEAGVAGALWDTQYF.

There are many counts of this clonotype. This chain joins TRBV5-6 and TRBJ2-2; 8 bases agree with TRBD1. Germline V gene data show CDR1 as SGHDT and CDR2 as YYEEEE. The CDR3 is 13 residues long. The V segment lost 4 bases and the J segment 9 bases; nucleotides outside the gene matches: 5. The CDR3 reads CASSQGQVRELFF. The CDR3 DNA reads as TGTGCCAGCAGCCAGGGACAGGTCCGGGAGCTGTTTTTT.

The table lists this clonotype with a few counts. The CDR3 coding sequence is TGCGCCAGCAGCTTGTCCCGGGGGGGAGCAGATACGCAGTATTTT. Protein sequence: CASSLSRGGADTQYF. V is TRBV5-1 and J is TRBJ2-3; TRBD2 matches 8 bases. Looked up from germline, CDR1 is SGHRS and CDR2 is YFSETQ. With 1 base clipped from V and 4 bases from J, the junction kept 5 bases outside the gene matches. This CDR3 is 15 amino acids long.

The V and J genes are TRBV12-3 or TRBV12-4 and TRBJ2-3; D may be TRBD1 (5 bases). CDR3 length: 16 residues. V lost 3 bases, J lost 1 base, and 14 bases lay in between. The CDR3 loop is CASSFWGSDGTDTQYF. The CDR3 bases are TGTGCCAGCAGTTTCTGGGGCTCTGACGGCACAGATACGCAGTATTTT.

This clonotype was counted only a few times. The chain couples TRBV11-2 to TRBJ2-1; the match to TRBD1 covers 8 bases. V lost 3 bases, J lost 8 bases, and 3 bases stayed unmatched. CDR3 length: 13 residues. Germline assignment: CDR1 SGHAT and CDR2 FQNNGV. Written as DNA, the CDR3 is TGTGCCAGCAGCTTCGTACAGGGGGATGAGCAGTTCTTC. The encoded protein is CASSFVQGDEQFF. The full variable domain, completed using reference TRBV11-2 and TRBJ2-1, is EAGVAQSPRYKIIEKRQSVAFWCNPISGHATLYWYQQILGQGPKLLIQFQNNGVVDDSQLPKDRFSAERLKGVDSTLKIQPAKLEDSAVYLCASSFVQGDEQFFGPGTRLTVL.

The V call is TRBV20-1, the J call TRBJ2-7; possibly TRBD1 for D (5 bases). Germline assignment: CDR1 DFQATT and CDR2 SNEGSKA (reference sequence). V lost 5 bases, J lost 2 bases, and 10 bases lay in between. This CDR3 region has 12 residues. CDR3 in amino acids: CSAGGQAYEQYF. Here the CDR3 DNA reads TGCAGTGCTGGTGGACAAGCCTACGAGCAGTACTTC.

This clonotype was counted many times. V and J are TRBV6-2 or TRBV6-3 and TRBJ2-2, with no clear D. The CDR3 totals 13 residues. CDR1 is MNHEY and CDR2 is SVGEGT in the germline V gene. V was trimmed by 5 bases and J by 5 bases, leaving 9 bases between them. CDR3 sequence (DNA): TGTGCCAGCAGTCGGCTTAATACCGGGGAGCTGTTTTTT. Encoded protein: CASSRLNTGELFF.

This clonotype was observed at least ten times. This chain joins TRBV27 and TRBJ1-1; 8 bases match TRBD1. V lost 7 bases and J lost 4; bases outside the gene matches: 8. The CDR3 extends over 14 amino acids. Looked up from germline, CDR1 is MNHEY and CDR2 is SMNVEV (reference sequence). The CDR3 coding sequence is TGTGCCAGCACCGAAAGACAGGGGATCACTGAAGCTTTCTTT. As protein: CASTERQGITEAFF.